This T cell receptor (beta chain) is drawn from a study of blood T cell repertoires in COVID-19. Study-level information: PBMCs, B-cell-depleted T cells, or T cells provided the cDNA or gDNA that made up the material.

V lost 3 bases and J lost 5, with 10 bases in between. Germline V CDR1 and CDR2: MRHNA, SNTAGT. This CDR3 spans 13 amino acids. Assay used: immunoSEQ multiplex PCR; TCRdb lists only in-frame clones, some missing. The data contain about 110,000 clones, roughly two thirds of them singletons. The sample comprised peripheral blood. The sequence was collected from a human donor with acute or convalescent COVID-19. The donor label of this sample is uncertain. This chain uses TRBV6-4 with TRBJ1-1; no clear D. The CDR3 sequence: CASSERENTEAFF. The CDR3 region has the DNA TGTGCCAGCAGTGAGAGGGAAAATACTGAAGCTTTCTTT.